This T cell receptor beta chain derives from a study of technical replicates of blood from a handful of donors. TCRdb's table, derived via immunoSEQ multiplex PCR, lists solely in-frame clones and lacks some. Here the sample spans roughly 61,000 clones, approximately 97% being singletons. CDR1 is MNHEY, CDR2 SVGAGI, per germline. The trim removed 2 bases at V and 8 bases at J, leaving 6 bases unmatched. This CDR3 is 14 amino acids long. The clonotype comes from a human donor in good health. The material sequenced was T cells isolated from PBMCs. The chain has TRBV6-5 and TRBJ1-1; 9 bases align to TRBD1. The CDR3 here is CASSYQDRGREAFF. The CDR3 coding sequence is TGTGCCAGCAGTTACCAGGACAGGGGAAGGGAAGCTTTCTTT.